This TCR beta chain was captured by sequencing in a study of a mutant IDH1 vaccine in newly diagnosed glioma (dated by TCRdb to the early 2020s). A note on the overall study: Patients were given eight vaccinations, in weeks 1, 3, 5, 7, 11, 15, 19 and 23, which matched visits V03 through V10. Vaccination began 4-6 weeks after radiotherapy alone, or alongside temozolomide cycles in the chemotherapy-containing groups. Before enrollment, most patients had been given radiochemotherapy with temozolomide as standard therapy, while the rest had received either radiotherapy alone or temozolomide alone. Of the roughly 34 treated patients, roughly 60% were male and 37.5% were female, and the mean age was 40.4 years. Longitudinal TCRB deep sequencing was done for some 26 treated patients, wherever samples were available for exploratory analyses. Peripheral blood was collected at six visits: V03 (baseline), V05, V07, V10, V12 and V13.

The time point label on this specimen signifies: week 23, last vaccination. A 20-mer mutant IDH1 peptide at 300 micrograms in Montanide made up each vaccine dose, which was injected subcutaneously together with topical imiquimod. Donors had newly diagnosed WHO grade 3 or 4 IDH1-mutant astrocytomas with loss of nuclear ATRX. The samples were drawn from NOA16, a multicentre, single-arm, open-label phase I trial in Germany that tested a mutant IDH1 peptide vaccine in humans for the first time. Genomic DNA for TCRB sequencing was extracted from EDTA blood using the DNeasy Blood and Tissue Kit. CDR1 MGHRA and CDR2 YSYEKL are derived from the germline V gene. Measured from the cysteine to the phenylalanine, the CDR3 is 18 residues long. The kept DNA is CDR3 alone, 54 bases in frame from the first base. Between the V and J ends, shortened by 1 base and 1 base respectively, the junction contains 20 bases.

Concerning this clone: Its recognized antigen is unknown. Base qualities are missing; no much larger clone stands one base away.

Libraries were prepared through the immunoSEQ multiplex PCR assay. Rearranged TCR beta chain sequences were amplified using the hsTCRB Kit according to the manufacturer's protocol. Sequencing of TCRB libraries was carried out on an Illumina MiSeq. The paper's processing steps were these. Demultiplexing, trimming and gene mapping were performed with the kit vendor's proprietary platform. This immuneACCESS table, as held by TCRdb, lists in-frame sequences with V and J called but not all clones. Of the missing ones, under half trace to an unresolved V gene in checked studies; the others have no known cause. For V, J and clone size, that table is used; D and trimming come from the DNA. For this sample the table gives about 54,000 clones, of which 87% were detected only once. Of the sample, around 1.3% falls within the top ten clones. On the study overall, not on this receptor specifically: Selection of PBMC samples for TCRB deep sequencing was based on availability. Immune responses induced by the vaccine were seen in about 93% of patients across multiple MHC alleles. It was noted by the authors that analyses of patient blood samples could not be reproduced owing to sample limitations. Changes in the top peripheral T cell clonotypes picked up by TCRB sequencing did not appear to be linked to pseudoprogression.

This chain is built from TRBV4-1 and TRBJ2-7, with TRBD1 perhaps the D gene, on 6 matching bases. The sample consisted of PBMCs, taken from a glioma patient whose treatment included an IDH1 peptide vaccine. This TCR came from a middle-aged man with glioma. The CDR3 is CASSQGRAPTRGSYEQYF. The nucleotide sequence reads TGCGCCAGCAGCCAAGGCCGGGCGCCAACGAGGGGGTCCTACGAGCAGTACTTC.